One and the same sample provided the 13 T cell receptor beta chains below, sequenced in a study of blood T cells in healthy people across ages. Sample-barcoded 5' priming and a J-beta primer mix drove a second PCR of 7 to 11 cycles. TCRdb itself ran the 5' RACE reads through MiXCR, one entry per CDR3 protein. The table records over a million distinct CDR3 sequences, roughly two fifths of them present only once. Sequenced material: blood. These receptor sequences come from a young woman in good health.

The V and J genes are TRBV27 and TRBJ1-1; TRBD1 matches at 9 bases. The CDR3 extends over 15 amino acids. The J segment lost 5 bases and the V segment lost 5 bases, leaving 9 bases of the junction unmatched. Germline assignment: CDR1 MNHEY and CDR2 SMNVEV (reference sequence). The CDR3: CASSPRQGGVTEAFF. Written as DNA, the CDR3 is TGTGCCAGCAGTCCCAGACAGGGGGGTGTGACTGAAGCTTTCTTT.

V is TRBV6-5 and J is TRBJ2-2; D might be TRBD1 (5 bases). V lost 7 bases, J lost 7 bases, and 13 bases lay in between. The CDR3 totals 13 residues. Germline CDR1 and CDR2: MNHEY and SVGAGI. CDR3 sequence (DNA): TGTGCCAGCATGCAGGGTTGGTTCGGGGAGCTGTTTTTT. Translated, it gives CASMQGWFGELFF.

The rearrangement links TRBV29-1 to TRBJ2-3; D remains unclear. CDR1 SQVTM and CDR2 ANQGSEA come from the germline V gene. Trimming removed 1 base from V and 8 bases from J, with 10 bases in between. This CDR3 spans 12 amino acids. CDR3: CSVEGQMSTQYF. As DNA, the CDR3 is TGCAGCGTTGAAGGGCAGATGAGTACGCAGTATTTT.

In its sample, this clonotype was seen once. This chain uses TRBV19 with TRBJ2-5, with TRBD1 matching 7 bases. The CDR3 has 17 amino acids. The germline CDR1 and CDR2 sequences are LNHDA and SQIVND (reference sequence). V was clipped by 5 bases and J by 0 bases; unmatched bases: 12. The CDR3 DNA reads TGTGCCAGTAGTCCCCACAAGTTGGGACAGCACCAAGAGACCCAGTACTTC. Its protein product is CASSPHKLGQHQETQYF.

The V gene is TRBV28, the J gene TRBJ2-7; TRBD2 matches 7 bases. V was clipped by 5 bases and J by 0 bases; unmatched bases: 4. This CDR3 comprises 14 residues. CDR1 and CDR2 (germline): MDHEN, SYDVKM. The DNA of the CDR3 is TGTGCCAGCAGTATGGGAGGGTACTCCTACGAGCAGTACTTC. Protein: CASSMGGYSYEQYF.

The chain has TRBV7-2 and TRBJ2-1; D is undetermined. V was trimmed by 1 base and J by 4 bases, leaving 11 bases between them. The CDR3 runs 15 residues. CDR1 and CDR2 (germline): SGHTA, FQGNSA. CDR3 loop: CASSLGPAQYNEQFF. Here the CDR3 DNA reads TGTGCCAGCAGCTTAGGGCCCGCTCAATACAATGAGCAGTTCTTC.

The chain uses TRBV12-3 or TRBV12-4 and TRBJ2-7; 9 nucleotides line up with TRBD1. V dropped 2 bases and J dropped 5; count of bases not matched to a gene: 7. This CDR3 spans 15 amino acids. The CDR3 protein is CASSLYGTGTHEQYF. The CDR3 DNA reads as TGTGCCAGCAGTTTATACGGGACAGGGACCCACGAGCAGTACTTC.

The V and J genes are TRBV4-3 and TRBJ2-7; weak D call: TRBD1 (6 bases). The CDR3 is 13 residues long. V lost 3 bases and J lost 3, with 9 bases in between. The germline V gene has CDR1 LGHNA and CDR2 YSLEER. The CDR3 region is CASSHGQFYEQYF. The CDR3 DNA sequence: TGCGCCAGCAGCCACGGACAGTTCTACGAGCAGTACTTC.

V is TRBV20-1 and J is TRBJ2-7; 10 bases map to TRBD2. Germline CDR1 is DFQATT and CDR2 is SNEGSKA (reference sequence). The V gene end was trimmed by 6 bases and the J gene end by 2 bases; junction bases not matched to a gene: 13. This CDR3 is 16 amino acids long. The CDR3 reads CSAAAPGLAGAYEQYF. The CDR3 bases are TGCAGTGCCGCGGCTCCGGGGCTAGCGGGGGCCTACGAGCAGTACTTC.

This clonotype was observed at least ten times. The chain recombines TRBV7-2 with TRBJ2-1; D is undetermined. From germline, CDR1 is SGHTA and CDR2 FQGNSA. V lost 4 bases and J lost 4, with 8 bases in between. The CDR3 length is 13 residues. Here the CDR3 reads CASSSTSYNEQFF. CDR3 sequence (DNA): TGTGCCAGCAGCTCTACGAGTTACAATGAGCAGTTCTTC.

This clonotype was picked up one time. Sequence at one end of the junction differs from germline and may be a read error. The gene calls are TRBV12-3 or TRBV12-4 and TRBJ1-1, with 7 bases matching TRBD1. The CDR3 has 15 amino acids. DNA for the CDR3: TGTACCAGCAGTTTACAGGGGCTGAGGGACACTGAAGCTTTCTTT. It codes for CTSSLQGLRDTEAFF.

The CDR3 protein is CASSVGGLPNSPLHF. The CDR3 nucleotides read TGTGCCAGCAGCGTAGGGGGCTTGCCTAATTCACCCCTCCACTTT. The rearrangement joins TRBV9 to TRBJ1-6; tentative D call: TRBD1 (5 bases). Germline-derived CDR1 and CDR2 are SGDLS and YYNGEE. The CDR3 is 15 amino acids. The V and J ends lost 0 bases and 6 bases respectively, with 10 bases between them.

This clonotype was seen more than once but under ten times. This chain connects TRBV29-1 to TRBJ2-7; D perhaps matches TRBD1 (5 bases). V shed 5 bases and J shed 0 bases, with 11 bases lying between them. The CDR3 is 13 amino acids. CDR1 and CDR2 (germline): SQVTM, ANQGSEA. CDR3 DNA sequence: TGCAGCGTTCGAAAGGGGTTCTCCTACGAGCAGTACTTC. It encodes CSVRKGFSYEQYF.